What follows are 15 T cell receptor beta chains derived from one specimen sequenced in a study of blood T cell repertoires in COVID-19. The protocol was immunoSEQ multiplex PCR, while the TCRdb copy is restricted to in-frame clones and leaves out a portion. The sample lists some 530,000 clones, around 85% occurring once. Sample: peripheral blood. These receptors were collected from a human donor in a cohort sampled during active COVID-19.

The chain combines TRBV29-1 with TRBJ2-3, with TRBD2 matching over 7 bases. CDR3 length: 14 amino acids. V dropped 3 bases and J dropped 0; count of bases not matched to a gene: 3. Germline V gene data show CDR1 as SQVTM and CDR2 as ANQGSEA. CDR3 region: CSVDVAGSTDTQYF. The CDR3 DNA reads TGCAGCGTTGACGTAGCGGGTAGCACAGATACGCAGTATTTT.

The genes are TRBV18 and TRBJ1-4; 9 positions agree with TRBD1. J gave up 4 bases and V 1 base, and 1 base lay outside the gene matches. The V gene's germline CDR1 is KGHSH and CDR2 LQKENI. The length of the CDR3 is 15 residues. The chain's CDR3 is CASSPRGQGNEKLFF. The CDR3 coding sequence is TGTGCCAGCTCACCACGGGGACAGGGTAATGAAAAACTGTTTTTT.

This sequence joins TRBV5-8 and TRBJ1-4; 9 positions agree with TRBD1. The CDR3 has 16 residues. Germline CDR1 reads SGHTS; CDR2 reads YDEGEE. J was trimmed by 8 bases and V by 2 bases; bases with no gene match: 10. This CDR3 reads CASSFNRGPGREKLFF. The CDR3 DNA follows: TGTGCCAGCAGCTTCAACAGGGGGCCGGGTCGGGAAAAACTGTTTTTT. The full variable domain, its missing parts supplied by reference TRBV5-8 and TRBJ1-4, is EAGVTQSPTHLIKTRGQQATLRCSPISGHTSVYWYQQALGLGLQFLLWYDEGEERNRGNFPPRFSGRQFPNYSSELNVNALELEDSALYLCASSFNRGPGREKLFFGSGTQLSVL.

This clone showed up just once. The chain recombines TRBV3-1 (or the pseudogene TRBV3-2) with TRBJ2-1; D perhaps matches TRBD1 (7 bases). From germline, CDR1 is LGHDT and CDR2 YNNKEL (reference sequence). Trimming removed 6 bases at V and 7 bases at J, with 22 bases between. CDR3 length: 16 residues. The CDR3, as DNA: TGTGCCAGCAGTCTAGGGGGCTGGAGTGCGGGGAATGAGCAGTTCTTC. Translation gives CASSLGGWSAGNEQFF.

The rearrangement uses TRBV18 and TRBJ2-2, with a weak D call TRBD1 (6 bases). CDR3 length equals 14 residues. The germline V gene has CDR1 KGHSH and CDR2 LQKENI. Trimming took off 5 bases at V and 6 bases at J, with 13 bases between the two ends. The CDR3 sequence: CASSSDRVPGELFF. The CDR3 DNA reads as TGTGCCAGCTCATCGGACAGAGTCCCCGGGGAGCTGTTTTTT.

The chain employs TRBV11-2 and TRBJ2-2; TRBD2 is a possible D gene (6 bases). Germline CDR1 reads SGHAT; CDR2 reads FQNNGV. V gave up 1 base and J gave up 6 bases, with 9 bases separating them. The CDR3 consists of 14 residues. The CDR3 region has the DNA TGTGCCAGCAGCTTAGCGGGAGAGGCCGGGGAGCTGTTTTTT. Its protein product is CASSLAGEAGELFF.

The chain couples TRBV10-3 to TRBJ1-5; D may be TRBD1 (5 bases). Per the germline V gene, CDR1 is ENHRY and CDR2 is SYGVKD. The CDR3 runs 15 residues. The V gene lost 3 bases and the J gene lost 0 bases, with 9 bases spanning the gap. The CDR3 loop is CAISEQADSNQPQHF. The CDR3 bases are TGTGCCATCAGTGAACAGGCTGATAGCAATCAGCCCCAGCATTTT.

This rearrangement joins TRBV5-1 to TRBJ2-1; 7 positions match TRBD1. Trimming took 7 bases from V and 8 from J; bases not matched to a gene: 15. The CDR3 spans 15 residues. Germline lookup yields CDR1 SGHRS and CDR2 YFSETQ. The CDR3 loop is CASDRAVEGSHEQFF. CDR3 nucleotide sequence: TGCGCCAGCGACAGGGCTGTAGAGGGTAGCCATGAGCAGTTCTTC.

J is TRBJ2-1 and V is TRBV2, with no clear D. CDR1 and CDR2 (germline): SNHLY, FYNNEI. Trimming took 7 bases from V and 5 from J, leaving 15 bases between them. CDR3 size: 14 residues. The CDR3 DNA reads TGTGCCAGCACTCCGACTCGTATCCACAATGAGCAGTTCTTC. Translation: CASTPTRIHNEQFF. Variable domain in full (rest from reference TRBV2 and TRBJ2-1): EPEVTQTPSHQVTQMGQEVILRCVPISNHLYFYWYRQILGQKVEFLVSFYNNEISEKSEIFDDQFSVERPDGSNFTLKIRSTKLEDSAMYFCASTPTRIHNEQFFGPGTRLTVL.

The chain links TRBV21-1 to TRBJ2-7; the table's D call TRBD2 went unverified against the DNA. TRBV21-1 is flagged as a pseudogene. The CDR3 extends over 14 amino acids. In DNA, the CDR3 is TGTGCCAGGGGGGAGGCAGCCCTGGGGTACGAGCAGTACTTC. Its protein product is CARGEAALGYEQYF.

The chain combines TRBV5-1 with TRBJ2-7, with D maybe TRBD1 (5 bases). This CDR3 comprises 14 residues. Germline loops: CDR1 SGHRS, CDR2 YFSETQ. Trimming took 2 bases from V and 6 from J, leaving 15 bases between them. The DNA for the CDR3 is TGCGCCAGCAGCTTCAGGCAGGGCGTTCGCGAGCAGTACTTC. Protein: CASSFRQGVREQYF.

The chain uses TRBV7-3 and TRBJ2-1, with D perhaps matching TRBD2 (6 bases). V dropped 3 bases and J dropped 0 bases, with 9 bases sitting between them. Germline-derived CDR1 and CDR2 are SGHTA and FQGTGA. This CDR3 is built from 15 residues. CDR3: CASSFGRSSYNEQFF. Here the CDR3 DNA reads TGTGCCAGCAGCTTCGGGAGAAGCTCCTACAATGAGCAGTTCTTC.

The genes are TRBV27 and TRBJ2-7; D possibly corresponds to TRBD1 (6 bases). V lost 6 bases, J lost 3 bases, and 15 bases lay in between. This CDR3 contains 14 residues. CDR1 is MNHEY, CDR2 SMNVEV, per germline (reference sequence). The DNA for the CDR3 is TGTGCCAGCAGAAGACAGGCACCCCTCTACGAGCAGTACTTC. As protein: CASRRQAPLYEQYF.

This chain links TRBV15 with TRBJ2-5, with D possibly matching TRBD2 (5 bases). Germline V gene lookup returns CDR1 LNHNV and CDR2 YYDKDF (reference sequence). V lost 3 bases to trimming and J lost 2 bases, with 10 bases between them. The CDR3 consists of 14 residues. The CDR3 sequence is CATSSSGVQETQYF. As DNA, the CDR3 is TGTGCCACCAGCAGTTCCGGGGTACAAGAGACCCAGTACTTC.

The V and J genes are TRBV6-5 and TRBJ2-3, with TRBD1 identical over 7 bases. The germline V gene encodes CDR1 MNHEY and CDR2 SVGAGI. Trimming removed 2 bases from V and 0 bases from J; junction bases left unmatched: 5. The CDR3 totals 16 residues. DNA of the CDR3: TGTGCCAGCAGTTACACCAAGACAGGGAGCACAGATACGCAGTATTTT. Its translation: CASSYTKTGSTDTQYF.